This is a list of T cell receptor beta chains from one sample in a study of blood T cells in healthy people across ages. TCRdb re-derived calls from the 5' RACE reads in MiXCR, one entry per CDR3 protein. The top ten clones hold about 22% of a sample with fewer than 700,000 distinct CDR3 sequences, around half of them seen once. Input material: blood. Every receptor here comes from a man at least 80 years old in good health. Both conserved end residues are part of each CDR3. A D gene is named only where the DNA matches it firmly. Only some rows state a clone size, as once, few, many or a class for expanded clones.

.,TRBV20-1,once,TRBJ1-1,CSAREGQKNTEAFF,TGCAGTGCTAGAGAAGGGCAGAAAAACACTGAAGCTTTCTTT
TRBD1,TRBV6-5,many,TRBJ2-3,CASSYRDRVTDTQYF,TGTGCCAGCAGTTACCGGGACAGGGTAACAGATACGCAGTATTTT
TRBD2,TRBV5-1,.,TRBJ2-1,CASSFRAGGINEQFF,TGCGCCAGCAGCTTTCGAGCGGGAGGGATCAATGAGCAGTTCTTC
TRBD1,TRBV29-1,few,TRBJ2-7,CSVPGQSSYEQYF,TGCAGCGTTCCGGGACAGAGCTCCTACGAGCAGTACTTC
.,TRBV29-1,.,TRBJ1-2,CSVGTDYGYTF,TGCAGCGTAGGAACAGACTATGGCTACACCTTC
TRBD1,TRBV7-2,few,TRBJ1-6,CASSLVGTGTASPLHF,TGTGCCAGCAGCTTAGTAGGGACAGGGACGGCCTCACCCCTCCACTTT
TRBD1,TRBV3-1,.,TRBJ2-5,CASSQDRRGPQETQYF,TGTGCCAGCAGCCAAGATCGCAGGGGGCCCCAAGAGACCCAGTACTTC
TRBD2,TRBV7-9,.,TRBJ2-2,CASRPGGATGELFF,TGTGCCTCAAGACCGGGAGGTGCCACCGGGGAGCTGTTTTTT
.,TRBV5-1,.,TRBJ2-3,CASKGVTSTDTQYF,TGCGCCAGCAAGGGGGTTACTAGCACAGATACGCAGTATTTT
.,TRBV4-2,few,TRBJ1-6,CASSPKQEFYSPLHF,TGTGCCAGCAGTCCAAAACAGGAATTCTATTCACCCCTCCACTTT
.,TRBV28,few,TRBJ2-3,CASSLPGTFTDTQYF,TGTGCCAGCAGTTTGCCCGGGACCTTCACAGATACGCAGTATTTT
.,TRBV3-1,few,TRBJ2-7,CASSQGSDRGYEQYF,TGTGCCAGCAGCCAAGGCTCGGACAGAGGCTACGAGCAGTACTTC
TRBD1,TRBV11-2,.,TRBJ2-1,CASSLRTGETPYNEQFF,TGTGCCAGCAGCCTACGGACAGGGGAGACTCCCTACAATGAGCAGTTCTTC
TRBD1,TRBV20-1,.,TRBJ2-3,CSAPRLAGGADTQYF,TGCAGTGCTCCCCGTTTGGCAGGGGGCGCAGATACGCAGTATTTT
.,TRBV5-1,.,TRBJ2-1,CASSPPGSEQFF,TGCGCCAGCAGCCCCCCGGGGAGTGAGCAGTTCTTC
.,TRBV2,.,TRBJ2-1,CAGRRLAYNEQFF,TGTGCCGGCCGGAGGCTAGCCTACAATGAGCAGTTCTTC
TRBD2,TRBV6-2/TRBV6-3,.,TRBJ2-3,CASSRGLLTSTDTQYF,TGTGCCAGCAGTAGGGGACTACTGACTAGCACAGATACGCAGTATTTT
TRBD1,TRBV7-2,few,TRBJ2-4,CASSFLRGQKNIQYF,TGTGCCAGCAGCTTCCTCAGGGGACAGAAAAACATTCAGTACTTC
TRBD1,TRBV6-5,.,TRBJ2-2,CAGSYLGTGVVTGELFF,TGTGCCGGCAGTTACCTCGGGACAGGGGTTGTCACCGGGGAGCTGTTTTTT
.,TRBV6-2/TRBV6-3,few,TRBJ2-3,CASSPIHLRDRGRDTQYF,TGTGCCAGCAGCCCAATCCACCTCCGGGACCGCGGCAGGGATACGCAGTATTTT
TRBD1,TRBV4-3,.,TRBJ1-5,CASSQETGTNQPQHF,TGCGCCAGCAGCCAAGAGACAGGGACAAATCAGCCCCAGCATTTT
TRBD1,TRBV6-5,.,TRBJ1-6,CASSYAGTGGFNSPLHF,TGTGCCAGCAGTTACGCCGGGACAGGGGGTTTTAATTCACCCCTCCACTTT
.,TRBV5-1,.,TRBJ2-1,CASSLAGATLSYNEQFF,TGCGCCAGCAGCTTGGCCGGGGCTACACTCTCCTACAATGAGCAGTTCTTC
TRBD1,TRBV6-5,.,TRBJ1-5,CASSSTGGSAQPQHF,TGTGCCAGCAGTTCTACAGGGGGTTCGGCTCAGCCCCAGCATTTT
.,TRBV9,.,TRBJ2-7,CASSVGTDPYEQNF,TGTGCCAGCAGCGTCGGGACTGACCCCTACGAGCAGAACTTC
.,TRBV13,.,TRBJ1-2,CASSLVANYGYTF,TGTGCCAGCAGCTTAGTAGCGAACTATGGCTACACCTTC
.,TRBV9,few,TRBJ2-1,CASNAIGNEQFF,TGTGCCAGCAATGCGATAGGGAATGAGCAGTTCTTC
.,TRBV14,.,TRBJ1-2,CASSQFHRSTQPTYGYTF,TGTGCCAGCAGCCAATTTCATCGATCCACTCAGCCCACCTATGGCTACACCTTC
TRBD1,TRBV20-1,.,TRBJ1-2,CSARPSGQVEGYTF,TGCAGTGCTCGCCCCTCGGGACAGGTGGAAGGCTACACCTTC
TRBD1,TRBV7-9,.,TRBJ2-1,CASSEGQGARDEQFF,TGTGCCAGCAGCGAAGGACAGGGGGCGCGGGATGAGCAGTTCTTC
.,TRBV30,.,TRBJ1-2,CAWNRIRGDPYGYTF,TGTGCCTGGAATCGAATCCGGGGGGACCCTTATGGCTACACCTTC
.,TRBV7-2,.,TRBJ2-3,CASSLVRMGASTDTQYF,TGTGCCAGCAGCTTAGTCAGGATGGGGGCTAGCACAGATACGCAGTATTTT
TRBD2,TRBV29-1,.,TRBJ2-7,CSVSLAESYEQYF,TGCAGCGTTTCACTAGCGGAGTCCTACGAGCAGTACTTC
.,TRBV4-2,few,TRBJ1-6,CASSQVLGPAPLHF,TGTGCCAGCAGCCAAGTTCTGGGTCCGGCACCCCTCCACTTT
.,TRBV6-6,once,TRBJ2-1,CASSTGTLEEQFF,TGTGCCAGCAGCACCGGGACCTTGGAGGAGCAGTTCTTC
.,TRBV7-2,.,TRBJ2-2,CASKIAGPQNTGELFF,TGTGCCAGCAAGATTGCGGGGCCGCAGAACACCGGGGAGCTGTTTTTT
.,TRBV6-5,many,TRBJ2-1,CASSYFVPGTPSYNEQFF,TGTGCCAGCAGTTACTTCGTCCCCGGGACACCCTCCTACAATGAGCAGTTCTTC
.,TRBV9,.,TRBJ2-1,CASSAHVTYNEQFF,TGTGCCAGCAGCGCCCATGTCACCTACAATGAGCAGTTCTTC
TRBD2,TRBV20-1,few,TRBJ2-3,CSARDWASGPPDTQYF,TGCAGTGCTAGAGATTGGGCTAGCGGGCCCCCAGATACGCAGTATTTT
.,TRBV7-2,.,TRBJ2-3,CASRGTFSTDTQYF,TGTGCCAGCAGGGGGACATTTAGCACAGATACGCAGTATTTT
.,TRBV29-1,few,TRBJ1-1,CSVEIGSEAFF,TGCAGCGTTGAAATTGGTTCTGAAGCTTTCTTT
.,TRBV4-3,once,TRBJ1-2,CASSQDGRYYGYTF,TGCGCCAGCAGCCAAGATGGCAGATACTATGGCTACACCTTC
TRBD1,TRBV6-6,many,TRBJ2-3,CASSSRDRGTDTQYF,TGTGCCAGCAGTAGCCGGGACAGGGGAACAGATACGCAGTATTTT
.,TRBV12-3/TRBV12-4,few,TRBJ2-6,CASRSVGGANVLTF,TGTGCCAGCAGATCAGTTGGTGGGGCCAACGTCCTGACTTTC
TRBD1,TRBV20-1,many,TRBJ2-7,CSARVTGVGEQYF,TGCAGTGCTAGAGTGACAGGGGTAGGCGAGCAGTACTTC
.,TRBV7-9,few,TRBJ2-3,CASSPRLVVTQYF,TGTGCCAGCAGCCCCAGACTAGTCGTTACGCAGTATTTT
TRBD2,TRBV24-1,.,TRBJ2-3,CATSVASGGTDTQYF,TGTGCCACCAGTGTGGCTAGCGGGGGCACAGATACGCAGTATTTT
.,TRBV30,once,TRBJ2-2,CAWTDNTGELFF,TGTGCCTGGACTGACAACACCGGGGAGCTGTTTTTT
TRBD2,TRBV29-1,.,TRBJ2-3,CSGTGTSGLGGDTQYF,TGCAGCGGCACCGGGACTAGCGGTCTTGGGGGGGATACGCAGTATTTT
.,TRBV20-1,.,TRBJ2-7,CSARRWQATYEQYF,TGCAGTGCTAGACGGTGGCAGGCCACATACGAGCAGTACTTC
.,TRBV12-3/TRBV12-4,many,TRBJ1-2,CASSDNARGYTF,TGTGCCAGCAGTGATAATGCGCGGGGCTACACCTTC
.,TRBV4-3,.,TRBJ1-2,CASSQDQRADYGYTF,TGCGCCAGCAGCCAAGATCAGAGGGCAGACTATGGCTACACCTTC
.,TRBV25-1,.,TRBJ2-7,CASSDSRTSISYEQYF,TGTGCCAGCAGTGACTCAAGGACTTCCATCTCCTACGAGCAGTACTTC
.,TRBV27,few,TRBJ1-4,CASSLRGANEKLFF,TGTGCCAGCAGTTTGAGGGGGGCCAATGAAAAACTGTTTTTT
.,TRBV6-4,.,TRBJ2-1,CASSDSGGRWYEQFF,TGTGCCAGCAGTGACTCTGGGGGGAGGTGGTATGAGCAGTTCTTC
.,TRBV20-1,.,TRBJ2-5,CSAGELGRRQETQYF,TGCAGTGCTGGAGAGCTGGGACGAAGACAAGAGACCCAGTACTTC
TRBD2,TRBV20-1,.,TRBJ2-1,CSARGTSGKYNEQFF,TGCAGTGCTCGCGGGACTAGCGGGAAGTACAATGAGCAGTTCTTC